This T cell receptor beta chain came from a study of a mutant IDH1 vaccine in newly diagnosed glioma. Looking at the study overall: The study started vaccination 4-6 weeks after radiotherapy alone, or with temozolomide cycles. Previous care, which was radiotherapy, temozolomide, or both, most often involved both.

Time point defined: week 47, end of study. The investigators gave 300 ug of mutant IDH1 20-mer peptide in each vaccine dose, together with topical imiquimod. All eight of the vaccinations patients received fell in weeks 1, 3, 5, 7, 11, 15, 19 and 23. The astrocytomas were IDH1-mutant, ATRX-negative, and WHO grade 3 or 4. Germline-derived CDR1 and CDR2 are SGHDT and YYEEEE. The V gene lost 3 bases and the J gene lost 10 bases, with 13 bases spanning the gap. The CDR3 consists of 12 residues. The table came from immunoSEQ multiplex PCR; TCRdb's copy has only in-frame clones and leaves some out. Among over 50,000 clones listed, 76% were seen once. Remarks on this clone: Its target is unknown.

Here the sequenced sample was PBMCs, taken from a glioma patient whose treatment included an IDH1 peptide vaccine. V usage is TRBV5-6 and J usage is TRBJ2-5, with D maybe TRBD2 (5 bases). This sequence originates from a woman in her 40s with glioma. Some clones in this sample may be carry-over from other donors' samples. The CDR3 sequence: CASSSDSLGQYF. DNA for the CDR3: TGTGCCAGCAGCTCGGACTCACTGGGCCAGTACTTC. Supplemented by reference TRBV5-6 and TRBJ2-5, the full variable domain reads DAGVTQSPTHLIKTRGQQVTLRCSPKSGHDTVSWYQQALGQGPQFIFQYYEEEERQRGNFPDRFSGHQFPNYSSELNVNALLLGDSALYLCASSSDSLGQYFGPGTRLLVL.